The entry below describes one T cell receptor (beta chain). This entry belongs to a study of graft-versus-host responses after intestinal transplantation. Profiled with immunoSEQ multiplex PCR; TCRdb holds only in-frame clones, not every one. The sample shows tens of thousands of clones, roughly 92% of them seen only once. Looked up from germline, CDR1 is DFQATT and CDR2 is SNEGSKA (reference sequence). V was clipped by 4 bases and J by 11 bases; unmatched bases: 3. The CDR3 is made up of 11 amino acids. This receptor was identified in a human patient who received an intestinal transplant, so some T cells may come from the graft donor. The starting material was bone marrow, obtained approximately 100 weeks after intestinal transplantation. V gene TRBV20-1 combines with J gene TRBJ1-3; TRBD1 matches 9 bases. The CDR3 bases are TGCAGTGCTATGGGACAGGGCGCCATATATTTT. Residues: CSAMGQGAIYF.